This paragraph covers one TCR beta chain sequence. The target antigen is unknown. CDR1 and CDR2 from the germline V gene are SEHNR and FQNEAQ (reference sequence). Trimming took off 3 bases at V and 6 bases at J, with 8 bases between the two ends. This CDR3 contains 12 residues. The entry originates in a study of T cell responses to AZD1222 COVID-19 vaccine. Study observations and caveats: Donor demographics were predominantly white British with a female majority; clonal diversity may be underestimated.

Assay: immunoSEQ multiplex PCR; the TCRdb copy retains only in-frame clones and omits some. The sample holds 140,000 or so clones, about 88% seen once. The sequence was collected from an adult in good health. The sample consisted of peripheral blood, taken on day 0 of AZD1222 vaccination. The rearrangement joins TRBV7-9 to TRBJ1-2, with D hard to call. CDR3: CASSFPQDGYTF. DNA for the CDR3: TGTGCCAGCAGCTTCCCCCAGGATGGCTACACCTTC.